This entry describes one TCR beta chain. What it binds is unknown. Samples came from healthy bone marrow donors. Despite likely unrecorded immune exposures, the donors were nominally healthy at the time of sampling. This entry belongs to a study of cytomegalovirus exposure and HLA in healthy donors. Study observations and caveats: Across HLA loci, a later analysis found differing TCR association rates, with DRB1 most and HLA-C fewest. The authors confirmed in vitro that a few CMV-associated chains were specific for CMV antigens.

This CDR3 is built from 16 residues. The V gene's germline CDR1 is MDHEN and CDR2 SYDVKM. V lost 1 base to trimming and J lost 2 bases; unmatched junction nucleotides: 6. The PCR ran on 60 Vbeta and 13 Jbeta primers. Data came from immunoSEQ multiplex PCR; TCRdb stores just in-frame clones and leaves some out. The sample has 100,000 or so clones, roughly 85% seen once. Sequencing was performed on PBMCs. The TCR originated in a man aged 25 to 45 in good health and CMV-seronegative. V and J are TRBV28 and TRBJ2-3, with TRBD2 matching 7 bases. CDR3 DNA: TGTGCCAGCAGTTTATCTAGCGGATTCCTCACAGATACGCAGTATTTT. Encoded protein: CASSLSSGFLTDTQYF. The entire variable domain, with the rest obtained from reference TRBV28 and TRBJ2-3, is as follows: DVKVTQSSRYLVKRTGEKVFLECVQDMDHENMFWYRQDPGLGLRLIYFSYDVKMKEKGDIPEGYSVSREKKERFSLILESASTNQTSMYLCASSLSSGFLTDTQYFGPGTRLTVL.